This T cell receptor beta chain was documented in a study of early T cells in non-severe SARS-CoV-2 infection. The J segment lost 0 bases and the V segment lost 4 bases, leaving 9 bases of the junction unmatched. CDR1 is MNHEY, CDR2 SMNVEV, per germline (reference sequence). CDR3 length: 18 amino acids. TCRdb passed the 5' RACE reads through MiXCR, listing each CDR3 protein once. Seen here are around 84,000 distinct CDR3 sequences, around 10% observed once, and the top ten hold approximately 2.4%. This clonotype was recorded at least ten times. The sample comprised whole blood. The TCR was taken from an adult who was a healthcare worker with PCR-confirmed SARS-CoV-2 infection or an uninfected control (not recorded which). The chain has TRBV27 and TRBJ1-6, with TRBD1 matching over 7 bases. The CDR3 loop is CASSSTGISPSYNSPLHF. The CDR3 DNA follows: TGTGCCAGCAGTTCGACAGGGATCAGTCCCTCCTATAATTCACCCCTCCACTTT.